These T cell receptor beta chains were read from a single sample in a study of blood T cell repertoires in COVID-19. Only in-frame clones appear in the TCRdb table, and some are missing; sequencing was by immunoSEQ multiplex PCR. Altogether some 220,000 clones are present, about 85% being singletons, with the ten largest covering roughly 18%. Sequencing was done on a sample of peripheral blood. The receptors were sampled from a woman at least 80 years old with active or convalescent COVID-19. Both conserved end residues are part of each CDR3. The D gene is left open where the match is weak. Clone size is stated in some rows and not others, as once, few, many or a class when expanded.

CDR3 length: 15; D gene: TRBD2; J gene: TRBJ2-7; V gene: TRBV11-1; clone size: NA; CDR3 DNA: TGTGCCAGCAGCATGGGACTAGCGGGAGATTACGAGCAGTACTTC; CDR3 protein: CASSMGLAGDYEQYF
CDR3 length: 14; D gene: NA; J gene: TRBJ2-2; V gene: TRBV7-2; clone size: NA; CDR3 DNA: TGTGCCAGCAGCTTTTCTCTCAACTCCGGGGAGCTGTTTTTT; CDR3 protein: CASSFSLNSGELFF
CDR3 length: 14; D gene: TRBD1; J gene: TRBJ2-7; V gene: TRBV5-1; clone size: NA; CDR3 DNA: TGCGCCAGCAGCTCACAGGGGTCCTCCTACGAGCAGTACTTC; CDR3 protein: CASSSQGSSYEQYF
CDR3 length: 15; D gene: TRBD2; J gene: TRBJ2-3; V gene: TRBV24-1; clone size: NA; CDR3 DNA: TGTGCCACCAGTGACCAGCGGGAGATCGGAGATACGCAGTATTTT; CDR3 protein: CATSDQREIGDTQYF
CDR3 length: 16; D gene: NA; J gene: TRBJ2-1; V gene: TRBV25-1; clone size: NA; CDR3 DNA: TGTGCCAGCAGTGACGCTGGGAGGCCGGGTTACAATGAGCAGTTCTTC; CDR3 protein: CASSDAGRPGYNEQFF
CDR3 length: 14; D gene: TRBD1; J gene: TRBJ1-1; V gene: TRBV7-9; clone size: few; CDR3 DNA: TGTGCCAGCAGCACCCGGGACAGGAGGTCTGAAGCTTTCTTT; CDR3 protein: CASSTRDRRSEAFF
CDR3 length: 15; D gene: TRBD1; J gene: TRBJ2-7; V gene: TRBV11-2; clone size: once; CDR3 DNA: TGTGCCAGCAGCTTACCGGGACAGGGGAGGTACGAGCAGTACTTC; CDR3 protein: CASSLPGQGRYEQYF
CDR3 length: 15; D gene: NA; J gene: TRBJ1-4; V gene: TRBV7-2; clone size: NA; CDR3 DNA: TGTGCCAGCAGCCCGCGGGGGTACTCCGCAGGCGATCTGTTTTTT; CDR3 protein: CASSPRGYSAGDLFF
CDR3 length: 16; D gene: NA; J gene: TRBJ2-1; V gene: TRBV19; clone size: NA; CDR3 DNA: TGTGCCAGTAGAACAGGACAGCTTGGCTCCTACAATGAGCAGTTCTTC; CDR3 protein: CASRTGQLGSYNEQFF
CDR3 length: 13; D gene: NA; J gene: TRBJ2-1; V gene: TRBV7-2; clone size: once; CDR3 DNA: TGTGCCAGCAGCTTAGAAGCGGAAAATGAGCAGTTCTTC; CDR3 protein: CASSLEAENEQFF
CDR3 length: 17; D gene: TRBD2; J gene: TRBJ2-3; V gene: TRBV6-1; clone size: once; CDR3 DNA: TGTGCCAGCAGTGAAGGGGTGGCGGGAGGGTTCACAGATACGCAGTATTTT; CDR3 protein: CASSEGVAGGFTDTQYF
CDR3 length: 14; D gene: NA; J gene: TRBJ2-4; V gene: TRBV18; clone size: NA; CDR3 DNA: TGTGCCAGCTCACCGTTCCAGGGAAAAAACATTCAGTACTTC; CDR3 protein: CASSPFQGKNIQYF
CDR3 length: 16; D gene: TRBD2; J gene: TRBJ2-1; V gene: TRBV25-1; clone size: once; CDR3 DNA: TGTGCCAGCAGGATTGGGGCGGGAGGTCCCTACAATGAGCAGTTCTTC; CDR3 protein: CASRIGAGGPYNEQFF
CDR3 length: 16; D gene: NA; J gene: TRBJ1-2; V gene: TRBV28; clone size: NA; CDR3 DNA: TGTGCCAGCAGTTCCCTCCGCCAGCCCGGGGTGGGAGGCTACACCTTC; CDR3 protein: CASSSLRQPGVGGYTF
CDR3 length: 13; D gene: NA; J gene: TRBJ1-4; V gene: TRBV5-1; clone size: NA; CDR3 DNA: TGCGCCAGCGCTGTCAGTCCTAATGAAAAACTGTTTTTT; CDR3 protein: CASAVSPNEKLFF
CDR3 length: 14; D gene: TRBD1; J gene: TRBJ1-2; V gene: TRBV7-8; clone size: NA; CDR3 DNA: TGTGCCAGCAGCTTTGGGACAGGGGACTATGGCTACACCTTC; CDR3 protein: CASSFGTGDYGYTF
CDR3 length: 14; D gene: TRBD1; J gene: TRBJ1-2; V gene: TRBV6-2/TRBV6-3; clone size: NA; CDR3 DNA: TGTGCCAGCAGTTGGGACAGGGAATTGTATGGCTACACCTTC; CDR3 protein: CASSWDRELYGYTF
CDR3 length: 16; D gene: TRBD2; J gene: TRBJ2-5; V gene: TRBV3-1/TRBV3-2; clone size: NA; CDR3 DNA: TGTGCCAGCAGCCGGTCTGGCGGGGGAGGGAGGGAGACCCAGTACTTC; CDR3 protein: CASSRSGGGGRETQYF
CDR3 length: 15; D gene: NA; J gene: TRBJ1-5; V gene: TRBV6-5; clone size: NA; CDR3 DNA: TGTGCCAGCAGTATAAACCAGGGGTTCGATCAGCCCCAGCATTTT; CDR3 protein: CASSINQGFDQPQHF
CDR3 length: 12; D gene: NA; J gene: TRBJ2-3; V gene: TRBV11-3; clone size: NA; CDR3 DNA: TGTGCCAGCAGCACGGGACATGATACGCAGTATTTT; CDR3 protein: CASSTGHDTQYF
CDR3 length: 16; D gene: TRBD2; J gene: TRBJ2-7; V gene: TRBV27; clone size: NA; CDR3 DNA: TGTGCCAGCAGTCCCGGGTGGACTAGCGGGGTCTACGAGCAGTACTTC; CDR3 protein: CASSPGWTSGVYEQYF
CDR3 length: 13; D gene: TRBD1; J gene: TRBJ1-2; V gene: TRBV6-5; clone size: few; CDR3 DNA: TGTGCCAGCAGTTACAGGGACAGCTATGGCTACACCTTC; CDR3 protein: CASSYRDSYGYTF
CDR3 length: 13; D gene: TRBD1; J gene: TRBJ1-6; V gene: TRBV29-1; clone size: NA; CDR3 DNA: TGCAGCGCCAGACAGGGGACTAATTCACCCCTCCACTTT; CDR3 protein: CSARQGTNSPLHF
CDR3 length: 13; D gene: NA; J gene: TRBJ1-1; V gene: TRBV9; clone size: NA; CDR3 DNA: TGTGCCAGCAGCGTAGCCTGGAACACTGAAGCTTTCTTT; CDR3 protein: CASSVAWNTEAFF
CDR3 length: 15; D gene: NA; J gene: TRBJ2-2; V gene: TRBV4-1; clone size: NA; CDR3 DNA: TGCGCCAGCAGCCCCAGGGGCTCGAACACCGGGGAGCTGTTTTTT; CDR3 protein: CASSPRGSNTGELFF
CDR3 length: 15; D gene: NA; J gene: TRBJ1-4; V gene: TRBV6-5; clone size: NA; CDR3 DNA: TGTGCCAGCAGTTACTCGGGGCAGTCAGATGAAAAACTGTTTTTT; CDR3 protein: CASSYSGQSDEKLFF
CDR3 length: 21; D gene: NA; J gene: TRBJ2-5; V gene: TRBV27; clone size: NA; CDR3 DNA: TGTGCCAGCAGCCGGGGTCGATTCGTGGGGATTGGGAGCGCCCTACAAGAGACCCAGTACTTC; CDR3 protein: CASSRGRFVGIGSALQETQYF
CDR3 length: 14; D gene: TRBD2; J gene: TRBJ2-7; V gene: TRBV10-3; clone size: NA; CDR3 DNA: TGTGCCATCGGAAGGACTAGCGGCTCCTACGAGCAGTACTTC; CDR3 protein: CAIGRTSGSYEQYF
CDR3 length: 15; D gene: NA; J gene: TRBJ1-1; V gene: TRBV7-9; clone size: NA; CDR3 DNA: TGTGCCAGCAGCTTATGGCGGGGAGGCGGCACTGAAGCTTTCTTT; CDR3 protein: CASSLWRGGGTEAFF
CDR3 length: 15; D gene: TRBD1; J gene: TRBJ1-1; V gene: TRBV4-2; clone size: NA; CDR3 DNA: TGTGCCAGCAGCCAAGTTTGGGACAGGAACACTGAAGCTTTCTTT; CDR3 protein: CASSQVWDRNTEAFF
CDR3 length: 16; D gene: TRBD2; J gene: TRBJ2-3; V gene: TRBV5-1; clone size: NA; CDR3 DNA: TGCGCCAGCAGCCCTAGACTAGCGGGGGGGCAAGATACGCAGTATTTT; CDR3 protein: CASSPRLAGGQDTQYF
CDR3 length: 15; D gene: TRBD1; J gene: TRBJ2-2; V gene: TRBV7-3; clone size: NA; CDR3 DNA: TGTGCCAGCAGCTTCGACAGGGGTGGCACCGGGGAGCTGTTTTTT; CDR3 protein: CASSFDRGGTGELFF
CDR3 length: 16; D gene: TRBD2; J gene: TRBJ2-7; V gene: TRBV5-5; clone size: NA; CDR3 DNA: TGTGCCAGCAGCTTGGATTCTAGCGGGAGGGCCGGCGAGCAGTACTTC; CDR3 protein: CASSLDSSGRAGEQYF
CDR3 length: 13; D gene: NA; J gene: TRBJ1-1; V gene: TRBV6-2/TRBV6-3; clone size: NA; CDR3 DNA: TGTGCCAGCAGTTTTATGGGACTCACTGAAGCTTTCTTT; CDR3 protein: CASSFMGLTEAFF
CDR3 length: 14; D gene: NA; J gene: TRBJ1-1; V gene: TRBV9; clone size: NA; CDR3 DNA: TGTGCCAGCAGCGGAGGCAACGGAAGAACTGAAGCTTTCTTT; CDR3 protein: CASSGGNGRTEAFF
CDR3 length: 15; D gene: TRBD1; J gene: TRBJ1-4; V gene: TRBV2; clone size: NA; CDR3 DNA: TGTGCCAGCAGTGAAACGGGGACAGGGATTGAAAAACTGTTTTTT; CDR3 protein: CASSETGTGIEKLFF
CDR3 length: 13; D gene: NA; J gene: TRBJ1-3; V gene: TRBV5-8; clone size: NA; CDR3 DNA: TGTGCCAGCAGCCCCTTAAAAAGAAACACCATATATTTT; CDR3 protein: CASSPLKRNTIYF
CDR3 length: 16; D gene: TRBD2; J gene: TRBJ2-5; V gene: TRBV18; clone size: NA; CDR3 DNA: TGTGCCAGCTCACCACCGGGACTAGGGAGGGAGGAGACCCAGTACTTC; CDR3 protein: CASSPPGLGREETQYF
CDR3 length: 17; D gene: TRBD2; J gene: TRBJ2-2; V gene: TRBV6-2/TRBV6-3; clone size: NA; CDR3 DNA: TGTGCCAGCAGCTTCGGGGGACTAGCGGGCCTCACCGGGGAGCTGTTTTTT; CDR3 protein: CASSFGGLAGLTGELFF
CDR3 length: 15; D gene: TRBD2; J gene: TRBJ2-7; V gene: TRBV19; clone size: NA; CDR3 DNA: TGTGCCAGTAGTATTGGGGGGGGTCGCTCCTACGAGCAGTACTTC; CDR3 protein: CASSIGGGRSYEQYF
CDR3 length: 15; D gene: TRBD2; J gene: TRBJ2-3; V gene: TRBV6-5; clone size: NA; CDR3 DNA: TGTGCCAGCAGTTACTCGGGCGGGGGAAGAGATACGCAGTATTTT; CDR3 protein: CASSYSGGGRDTQYF
CDR3 length: 14; D gene: NA; J gene: TRBJ1-6; V gene: TRBV27; clone size: few; CDR3 DNA: TGTGCCAGCAGTTCCGGGACAACTAATTCACCCCTCCACTTT; CDR3 protein: CASSSGTTNSPLHF